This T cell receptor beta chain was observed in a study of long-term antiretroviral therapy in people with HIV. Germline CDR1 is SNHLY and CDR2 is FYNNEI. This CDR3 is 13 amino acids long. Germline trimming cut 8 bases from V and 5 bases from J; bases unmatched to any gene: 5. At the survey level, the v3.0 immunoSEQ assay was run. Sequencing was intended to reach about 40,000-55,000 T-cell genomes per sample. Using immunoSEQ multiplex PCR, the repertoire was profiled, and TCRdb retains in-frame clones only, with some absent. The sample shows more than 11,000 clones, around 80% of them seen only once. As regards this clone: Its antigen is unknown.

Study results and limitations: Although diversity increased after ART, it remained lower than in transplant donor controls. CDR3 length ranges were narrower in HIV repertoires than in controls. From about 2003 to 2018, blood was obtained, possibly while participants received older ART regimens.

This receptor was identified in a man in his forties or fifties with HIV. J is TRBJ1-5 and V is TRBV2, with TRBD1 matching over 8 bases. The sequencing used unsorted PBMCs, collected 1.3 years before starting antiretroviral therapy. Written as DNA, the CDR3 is TGTGCCAGCGGGACAGGCAAATATCAGCCCCAGCATTTT. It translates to CASGTGKYQPQHF.